Below are 15 T cell receptor beta chains sequenced from a single sample in a study of OX40 agonist ivuxolimab in advanced cancers. TCRdb's table, derived via immunoSEQ multiplex PCR, lists solely in-frame clones and lacks some. In the table there are approximately 17,000 clones, more than 75% of which are singletons. The material sequenced was CD4+ or CD8+ T cells sorted from blood, taken in a trial of the OX40 agonist ivuxolimab. These receptor sequences come from an adult with an advanced solid tumor such as melanoma, head and neck, liver or kidney cancer.

The chain combines TRBV6-5 with TRBJ1-5, with D tentatively TRBD1 (6 bases). V was trimmed by 6 bases and J by 5 bases, leaving 14 bases between them. CDR1 and CDR2 (germline): MNHEY, SVGAGI. The CDR3 loop spans 14 amino acids. CDR3 DNA: TGTGCCAGCAGCTCCGACAGGCTCTATCAGCCCCAGCATTTT. Translation gives CASSSDRLYQPQHF.

This clone appeared once. The rearrangement links TRBV7-2 to TRBJ2-3; D remains ambiguous. Per germline, CDR1 SGHTA and CDR2 FQGNSA. The CDR3 runs 12 residues. Trimming cost V 11 bases and J 2 bases, with 11 bases left between them. The CDR3 is CAATVFTDTQYF. The CDR3 coding sequence is TGTGCCGCCACGGTGTTCACAGATACGCAGTATTTT. Using reference TRBV7-2 and TRBJ2-3 for the parts outside the CDR3, the full variable domain is GAGVSQSPSNKVTEKGKDVELRCDPISGHTALYWYRQSLGQGLEFLIYFQGNSAPDKSGLPSDRFSAERTGGSVSTLTIQRTQQEDSAVYLCAATVFTDTQYFGPGTRLTVL.

The chain joins TRBV10-3 to TRBJ1-2; TRBD1 might be the D (5 bases). V was cut by 2 bases and J by 7 bases, with 11 bases left in between. This CDR3 has 13 residues. Germline CDR1 reads ENHRY; CDR2 reads SYGVKD. In nucleotides, the CDR3 is TGTGCCATCAGTGAGGGGGGAGGGTTTGGCTACACCTTC. Translation gives CAISEGGGFGYTF.

The CDR3 bases are TGTGCCAGCAGCAGGGGCGGGTCACAAGAGACCCAGTACTTC. Residues: CASSRGGSQETQYF. This chain joins TRBV7-2 and TRBJ2-5, with D perhaps given as TRBD1 or TRBD2 (5 bases each). Per the germline V gene, CDR1 is SGHTA and CDR2 is FQGNSA. V was clipped by 5 bases and J by 2 bases, with 12 bases between them. The CDR3 is made up of 14 amino acids.

The rearrangement links TRBV28 to TRBJ2-1; 7 positions match TRBD1. With 8 bases clipped from V and 0 bases from J, the junction kept 4 bases outside the gene matches. CDR3 size: 14 residues. Germline loops: CDR1 MDHEN, CDR2 SYDVKM. CDR3 sequence: CASGTVLSYNEQFF. In DNA form, the CDR3 reads TGTGCCAGCGGGACAGTCCTCTCCTACAATGAGCAGTTCTTC.

The chain carries TRBV28 and TRBJ1-3; maybe TRBD1 (6 bases). V gave up 8 bases and J gave up 0 bases, with 14 bases separating them. This CDR3 has 15 residues. CDR1 MDHEN and CDR2 SYDVKM come from the germline V gene. The CDR3 is CASHSGGDSGNTIYF. DNA for the CDR3: TGTGCCAGCCACTCTGGGGGCGACTCTGGAAACACCATATATTTT.

CDR3 loop: CASSFRAFSTDTQYF. CDR3 sequence (DNA): TGTGCCAGCAGTTTTCGGGCTTTTAGCACAGATACGCAGTATTTT. The chain employs TRBV27 and TRBJ2-3; D not certain. The V end lost 3 bases, the J end lost 0 bases, and 10 bases lay between the germline ends. The V gene's germline CDR1 is MNHEY and CDR2 SMNVEV (reference sequence). The CDR3 sequence is 15 residues long.

The gene calls are TRBV27 and TRBJ1-1, with 9 nucleotides matching TRBD1. After removal of 7 bases from V and 4 bases from J, the junction contained 10 bases not matched to a gene. The CDR3 totals 15 residues. The germline gives CDR1 MNHEY, CDR2 SMNVEV (reference sequence). CDR3 residues: CASIMNRGRSTEAFF. The DNA for the CDR3 is TGTGCCAGCATAATGAACAGGGGGCGTAGCACTGAAGCTTTCTTT.

The V gene is TRBV18, the J gene TRBJ2-1; possibly TRBD1 for D (6 bases). This CDR3 has 13 amino acids. The ends were cut back, 2 bases at V and 9 bases at J, with 11 bases in the middle. The germline V gene encodes CDR1 KGHSH and CDR2 LQKENI. The DNA for the CDR3 is TGTGCCAGCTCACCAGTAGGGGGAGTTGAGCAGTTCTTC. It codes for CASSPVGGVEQFF.

The V call is TRBV6-1, the J call TRBJ2-5; TRBD1 agrees at 11 bases. The CDR3 loop spans 17 amino acids. Per germline, CDR1 MNHNS and CDR2 SASEGT. The V and J ends lost 1 base and 4 bases, in that order; junction bases with no gene match: 8. For the CDR3, the DNA is TGTGCCAGCAGTGAAGGGACAGGGGGCGCGTTTAGAGAGACCCAGTACTTC. As protein: CASSEGTGGAFRETQYF.

The chain couples TRBV27 to TRBJ1-2; TRBD1 aligns across 10 bases. V lost 6 bases to trimming and J lost 8 bases; unmatched junction nucleotides: 9. Germline CDR1 reads MNHEY; CDR2 reads SMNVEV (reference sequence). The CDR3 spans 14 residues. CDR3 sequence reads: CASRLGDRGGGYTF. As DNA, the CDR3 is TGTGCCAGCAGGTTAGGGGACAGGGGAGGAGGCTACACCTTC.

V is TRBV11-3 and J is TRBJ2-1; 13 nucleotides align to TRBD2. After removal of 5 bases from V and 4 bases from J, the junction contained 8 bases not matched to a gene. CDR3 length: 17 amino acids. Germline CDR1 is SGHNT and CDR2 is YENEEA. CDR3 nucleotides: TGTGCCAGCAGCCCTAAAGGACTAGCGGGAGCTTACAATGAGCAGTTCTTC. This gives the protein CASSPKGLAGAYNEQFF.

This rearrangement joins TRBV10-3 to TRBJ2-2, with 9 bases identical to TRBD2. Germline CDR1 reads ENHRY; CDR2 reads SYGVKD. Trimming removed 7 bases from V and 3 bases from J; junction bases left unmatched: 3. This CDR3 has 14 residues. The chain's CDR3 is CAIKGLADTGELFF. As DNA, the CDR3 is TGTGCCATCAAGGGACTAGCTGACACCGGGGAGCTGTTTTTT.

The rearrangement joins TRBV10-2 to TRBJ1-3; 7 bases agree with TRBD1. Germline CDR1 WSHSY, CDR2 SAAADI. The CDR3 totals 14 residues. V shed 1 base, J shed 11 bases, and the junction held 8 bases outside the gene matches. The CDR3 DNA is TGCGCCAGCAGTGAGTGGTCGACAGGGCTGCCCATATATTTT. It encodes CASSEWSTGLPIYF.

V is TRBV28 and J is TRBJ2-7; perhaps TRBD1 as D (6 bases). The V gene's germline CDR1 is MDHEN and CDR2 SYDVKM. V was trimmed by 5 bases and J by 2 bases, leaving 10 bases between them. The CDR3 is made up of 13 amino acids. The CDR3 nucleotides read TGTGCCAGCAGTCTCCGGACAGCCTACGAGCAGTACTTC. Translating gives CASSLRTAYEQYF.